This T cell receptor (beta chain) was observed in a study of T cell clonality in common variable immunodeficiency. Blood samples were heparinized, about 4.5 to 8 ml per donor. Germline loops: CDR1 SGHRS, CDR2 YFSETQ. CDR3 size: 15 residues. Repertoires were generated with immunoSEQ multiplex PCR, while TCRdb's copy carries only in-frame clones and drops some. This sample comprises tens of thousands of clones, none seen once only. Broader study findings: Authors noted CVID clonality's cause needs subpopulation repertoire sequencing.

Many counts were recorded for this clone. Antigen unknown. The read stops 3 residues short of the end of the CDR3; the missing end is completed from the germline J gene. The sequenced material came from peripheral blood mononuclear cells. The rearrangement uses TRBV5-1 and TRBJ1-1; D perhaps matches TRBD1 (5 bases). This sequence originates from a person aged 18-70 years in good health. The sequenced CDR3 bases are TGCGCCAGCAGCGCGTCCCCTCCTTACGACAGACAA. Amino acids: CASSASPPYDRQ. The entire CDR3 protein reads CASSASPPYDRQAFF.